This paragraph reports one TCR beta chain. Per the germline V gene, CDR1 is GTSNPN and CDR2 is SVGIG (reference sequence). The ends were cut back, 3 bases at V and 5 bases at J, with 8 bases in the middle. The CDR3 loop spans 11 amino acids. Per the original data handling: Reference gene primer amplification gave nucleated cell count estimates. Only in-frame clones appear in the TCRdb table, and some are missing; sequencing was by immunoSEQ multiplex PCR. V, J and clone size derive from that table, while D and trimming were established from the DNA sequence. The sample lists 25,000 to 35,000 clones, 90% seen once, with roughly 12% in the top ten. This sample was taken from a study of blood T cell repertoires in COVID-19. In the study overall: Specimens from acute and convalescent COVID-19 originated in the United States, Italy and Spain. PBMCs, B-cell-depleted T cells, or T cells provided the cDNA or gDNA that made up the material.

V usage is TRBV30 and J usage is TRBJ2-7; TRBD1 might be the D (5 bases). Sequenced input: peripheral blood. This TCR derives from a human donor in a cohort sampled during active COVID-19. CDR3 loop: CAWRLGHEQYF. In DNA, the CDR3 is TGTGCCTGGAGACTGGGGCACGAGCAGTACTTC.